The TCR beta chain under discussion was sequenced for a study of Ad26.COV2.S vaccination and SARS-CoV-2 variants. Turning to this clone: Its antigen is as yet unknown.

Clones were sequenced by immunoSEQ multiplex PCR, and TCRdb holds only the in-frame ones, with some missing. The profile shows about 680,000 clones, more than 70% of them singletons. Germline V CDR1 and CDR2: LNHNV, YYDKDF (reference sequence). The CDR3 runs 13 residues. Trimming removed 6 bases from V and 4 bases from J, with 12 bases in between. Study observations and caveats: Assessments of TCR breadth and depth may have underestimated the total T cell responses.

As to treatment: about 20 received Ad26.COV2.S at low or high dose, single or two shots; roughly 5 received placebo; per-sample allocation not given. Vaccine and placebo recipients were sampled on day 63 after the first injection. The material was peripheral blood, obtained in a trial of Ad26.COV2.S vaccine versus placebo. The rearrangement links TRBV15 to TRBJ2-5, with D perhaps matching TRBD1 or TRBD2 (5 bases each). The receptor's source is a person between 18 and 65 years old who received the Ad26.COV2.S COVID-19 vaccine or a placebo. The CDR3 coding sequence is TGTGCCACCAGTCACCCGGGGCGAGAGACCCAGTACTTC. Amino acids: CATSHPGRETQYF.